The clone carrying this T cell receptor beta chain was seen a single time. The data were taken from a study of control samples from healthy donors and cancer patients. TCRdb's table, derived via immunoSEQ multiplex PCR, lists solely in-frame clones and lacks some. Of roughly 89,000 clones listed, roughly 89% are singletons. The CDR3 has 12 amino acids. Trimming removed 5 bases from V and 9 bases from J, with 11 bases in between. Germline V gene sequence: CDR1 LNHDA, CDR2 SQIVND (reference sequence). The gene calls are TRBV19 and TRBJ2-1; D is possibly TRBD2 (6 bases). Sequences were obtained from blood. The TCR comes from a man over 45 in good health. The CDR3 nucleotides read TGTGCCAGTAGTGAAGTCGGGGGTGAGCAGTTCTTC. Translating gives CASSEVGGEQFF.